The rows below give T cell receptor beta chains drawn from one sample of a study of blood T cell repertoires in COVID-19. Assay used: immunoSEQ multiplex PCR; TCRdb lists only in-frame clones, some missing. The top ten clones hold more than 1% of a sample with fewer than 450,000 clones, 87% of them seen once. The sample taken for sequencing was PBMCs or T cells enriched from blood (not recorded which). These receptors came from a woman under 40 who had recovered from COVID-19. Each CDR3 is given with its conserved first and last residue. Fields, in order: V gene, D gene, clone size, J gene, CDR3 DNA, CDR3 protein. D genes are given only for firm matches. Some rows mark clone size as missing; the rest say once, few, many or name a class of expanded clone.

TRBV12-3/TRBV12-4	.	.	TRBJ1-5	TGTGCCAGCAGTTTAGACGGTTTTAGGCCCCAGCATTTT	CASSLDGFRPQHF
TRBV19	.	.	TRBJ2-7	TGTGCCAGTAGTCTCAGGGGTGGGGAGCAGTACTTC	CASSLRGGEQYF
TRBV28	.	.	TRBJ1-2	TGTGCCAGCAGCCTACTGAGGACAGCCTATGGCTACACCTTC	CASSLLRTAYGYTF
TRBV28	TRBD1	.	TRBJ1-2	TGTGCCAGCAGCACAGGGACAGGGGGATTAACCTCCTATGGCTACACCTTC	CASSTGTGGLTSYGYTF
TRBV7-8	TRBD2	.	TRBJ2-1	TGTGCCAGCAGCTTAGACCCAGCGGGACCTCCAAAGAGGCAGTTCTTC	CASSLDPAGPPKRQFF
TRBV3-1/TRBV3-2	.	.	TRBJ1-2	TGTGCCAGCAGCCAAGATCGGCCAGGCGGCTACACCTTC	CASSQDRPGGYTF
TRBV27	TRBD2	few	TRBJ2-1	TGTGCCAGCAGTCGAACTAGCGGGGGGGCTTGGAATGAGCAGTTCTTC	CASSRTSGGAWNEQFF
TRBV10-1	TRBD1	.	TRBJ1-2	TGCGCCAGCAGTGAGTCGATGCGCGGACAGGGGGCGTTTAACTATGGCTACACCTTC	CASSESMRGQGAFNYGYTF
TRBV30	TRBD1	.	TRBJ1-5	TGTGCCTGGAGTGTCGGGACAGGTTGGAATCAGCCCCAGCATTTT	CAWSVGTGWNQPQHF
TRBV5-1	.	.	TRBJ1-1	TGCGCCAGCAGCTTGGGAGGGGGACGGAACACTGAAGCTTTCTTT	CASSLGGGRNTEAFF
TRBV4-1	.	.	TRBJ2-7	TGCGCCAGCAGCCACTTGGGGCGCGATTCGCTCGAGCAGTACTTC	CASSHLGRDSLEQYF
TRBV5-1	.	.	TRBJ1-1	TGCGCCAGCAGCCCGATCCAGGGTAAGAACACTGAAGCTTTCTTT	CASSPIQGKNTEAFF
TRBV5-1	TRBD1	.	TRBJ2-5	TGCGCCAGCAGCTTGGAACAGGGGAAGGGAGAGACCCAGTACTTC	CASSLEQGKGETQYF
TRBV7-6	.	.	TRBJ2-7	TGTGCCAGCAGCCCAAGGGGATATGGGGGCGGCGGGAGTTACGAGCAGTACTTC	CASSPRGYGGGGSYEQYF
TRBV11-2	TRBD1	.	TRBJ2-7	TGTGCCAGCAGCGGGACAGGGGTCTACGAGCAGTACTTC	CASSGTGVYEQYF
TRBV30	.	.	TRBJ1-2	TGTGCCTGGAGTGTAGGGGTAGGCTACACCTTC	CAWSVGVGYTF
TRBV9	.	once	TRBJ1-1	TGTGCCAGCAGCGTAGAAAGCAGGGCGGACACTGAAGCTTTCTTT	CASSVESRADTEAFF
TRBV7-8	.	.	TRBJ1-2	TGTGCCACCTCCCCGGGGGACCGCTCTAACTATGGCTACACCTTC	CATSPGDRSNYGYTF
TRBV2	TRBD2	.	TRBJ2-3	TGTGCCAGCACTAGCGGGGCCGCAGATACGCAGTATTTT	CASTSGAADTQYF
TRBV30	.	.	TRBJ1-5	TGTGCCTGGAGTGGGGGGGATCGCAATCAGCCCCAGCATTTT	CAWSGGDRNQPQHF
TRBV7-2	.	once	TRBJ1-1	TGTGCCAGCAGCTTGGGAGGGGCGGTGAACACTGAAGCTTTCTTT	CASSLGGAVNTEAFF
TRBV28	.	.	TRBJ2-7	TGTGCCAGCACCTCAAAAGGATTCTGGCGGGGGCCACCAACCTCCTACGAGCAGTACTTC	CASTSKGFWRGPPTSYEQYF
TRBV27	TRBD2	.	TRBJ2-3	TGTGCCAGCAGTTTATCGAAACTAGCGGGGGGTGGTACAGATACGCAGTATTTT	CASSLSKLAGGGTDTQYF
TRBV3-1/TRBV3-2	.	.	TRBJ1-2	TGTGCCAGCAGCCAAGATCCGGGGATGAGCGGCTACACCTTC	CASSQDPGMSGYTF
TRBV18	TRBD1	.	TRBJ1-4	TGTGCCAGCTCACCAGGGACAGGGGGACTTGCGGGGGAAAAACTGTTTTTT	CASSPGTGGLAGEKLFF
TRBV28	TRBD2	.	TRBJ2-3	TGTGCCAGCCGGGGGTCGGGGGGTTTAAATACGCAGTATTTT	CASRGSGGLNTQYF
TRBV24-1	TRBD1	once	TRBJ1-2	TGTGCCACCAGTGACTTGGGACAGGGGGTCGGCTACACCTTC	CATSDLGQGVGYTF
TRBV28	TRBD1	.	TRBJ1-1	TGTGCCAGCAGGTCATCGGACAGGGGGCTTTGGAACACTGAAGCTTTCTTT	CASRSSDRGLWNTEAFF
TRBV28	.	.	TRBJ1-2	TGTGCCAGCAGTTTAGGACCTGCGGGGGGTAGCTATGGCTACACCTTC	CASSLGPAGGSYGYTF
TRBV5-1	.	.	TRBJ1-2	TGCGCCAGCAGTGATCAGGGGAACTATGGCTACACCTTC	CASSDQGNYGYTF
TRBV3-1/TRBV3-2	.	.	TRBJ1-6	TGTGCCAGCAGCCCTCGTCCCCGTACGGAGAATTCACCCCTCCACTTT	CASSPRPRTENSPLHF
TRBV18	.	.	TRBJ2-7	TGTGCCAGCTCACCCCATCTAACGGGGGACGAGCAGTACTTC	CASSPHLTGDEQYF
TRBV27	TRBD1	.	TRBJ2-2	TGTGCCAGCAGTCCCCGACAGGGGGCGGACACCGGGGAGCTGTTTTTT	CASSPRQGADTGELFF
TRBV5-8	TRBD2	.	TRBJ2-1	TGTGCCAGCAGCCGAGGCTGGGGGGGGTCCTACAATGAGCAGTTCTTC	CASSRGWGGSYNEQFF
TRBV7-2	TRBD1	.	TRBJ1-1	TGTGCCAGCAGCTGGAGAACAGGGGTGAGGAACACTGAAGCTTTCTTT	CASSWRTGVRNTEAFF
TRBV30	TRBD1	.	TRBJ2-7	TGTGCCTGGAGTGCAAAGTGGGGCCAGGGGGCTGTTCGAGGTGAGCAGTACTTC	CAWSAKWGQGAVRGEQYF
TRBV28	.	.	TRBJ1-5	TGTGCCAGCAGTGCTGGACAGATCAATCAGCCCCAGCATTTT	CASSAGQINQPQHF
TRBV7-9	.	.	TRBJ1-3	TGTGCCAGCAGCTTAGTGTCGAGCTCTGGAAACACCATATATTTT	CASSLVSSSGNTIYF